What follows describes a single T cell receptor beta chain. The data were taken from a study of human T cells and chemical hapten exposure. Time point of the sample: patch test 1, 2 weeks after DPC sensitization. Described treatment: therapeutic diphenylcyclopropenone sensitization with weekly scalp DPC. Trimming left V 4 bases short and J 3 bases short, with 12 bases between. The germline V gene encodes CDR1 LGHNA and CDR2 YNFKEQ. This CDR3 region has 14 residues. Using its own MiXCR run on the RACE reads, TCRdb lists one record per CDR3 protein. The data contain about 120,000 distinct CDR3 sequences, about 12% of them singletons.

Here the sequenced sample was whole blood, taken in connection with sensitization to the hapten diphenylcyclopropenone (DPC). The TCR was taken from a woman aged 45 to 65 with alopecia areata. Some clones in this sample may be carry-over from other donors' samples. V and J are TRBV4-2 and TRBJ1-1; D is unresolved. CDR3 in amino acids: CASSPGETYTEAFF. The CDR3 DNA reads TGTGCCAGCAGCCCTGGGGAAACCTACACTGAAGCTTTCTTT.